The rows below give T cell receptor beta chains drawn from one sample of a study of CD8+ T cells in alopecia areata. Some clones are missing from TCRdb's copy, which holds only in-frame ones; the method was immunoSEQ multiplex PCR. The table includes 150,000 to 200,000 clones, less than 80% detected once. This sample comprised CD4+ T cells sorted from blood, obtained at week 24, from a patient treated with tofacitinib. Receptors were obtained from a human donor with alopecia areata. The CDR3 runs from the conserved cysteine through the conserved F or W. Size is omitted from some rows. Given values are once, few, many or a class for expanded clones.

J,V,size,CDR3
TRBJ2-7,TRBV6-5,few,CASSYSVQDYEQYF
TRBJ2-1,TRBV15,-,CATGAGGWDEQFF
TRBJ2-7,TRBV6-5,once,CASSRGPGEQYF
TRBJ1-1,TRBV30,-,CACGGPISTEAFF
TRBJ1-1,TRBV29-1,once,CSVERGEGTEAFF
TRBJ2-2,TRBV5-4,-,CASSVGGMNTGELFF
TRBJ2-1,TRBV5-1,-,CASSQDGGAVVNEQFF
TRBJ1-5,TRBV11-2,-,CASSLSWDQPQHF
TRBJ1-1,TRBV29-1,-,CSVDRVPVWNTEAFF
TRBJ2-2,TRBV4-1,-,CASSQGEGTVWTGELFF